This T cell receptor beta chain was identified in a study of identical twins. The CDR3 contains 11 residues. Germline CDR1 and CDR2: SNHLY and FYNNEI. With V trimmed by 10 bases and J by 8 bases, 5 bases remained unmatched. TCRdb re-called the 5' RACE reads through MiXCR, storing one row per CDR3 protein. The sample lists roughly 490,000 distinct CDR3 sequences, over 11% occurring once. This same sample was also part of a study on yellow fever vaccine responses in identical twins.

This sequence joins TRBV2 and TRBJ2-3; 8 bases align to TRBD1. The sequence was collected from a woman aged 18-35 years in good health. The source material was CD4+ T cells sorted from blood. The chain's CDR3 is CANGQGSTQYF. The CDR3 nucleotides are TGTGCCAACGGACAGGGCAGTACGCAGTATTTT.